This record looks at one T cell receptor (beta chain) sequence and its context. The sample belongs to a study of blood T cell repertoires in COVID-19. For the study at large: Donors in the United States, Italy and Spain gave samples during acute or convalescent COVID-19. Nucleic acid was either cDNA or gDNA, and it came from T cells, B-cell-depleted T cells, or PBMCs.

In the study's own analysis: Estimation of nucleated cell counts relied on the amplification of reference gene primers. The table came from immunoSEQ multiplex PCR; TCRdb's copy has only in-frame clones and leaves some out. The D gene and trimming were derived from the DNA, and the V and J assignments and clone size from that table. In the table there are 250,000 to 300,000 clones, approximately 91% of which are singletons. The CDR3 is 13 residues long. Between the trimmed V and J ends, which lost 5 bases and 10 bases, there was a span of 17 bases. The sample comprised peripheral blood. The V and J genes are TRBV12-3 or TRBV12-4 and TRBJ1-1, with D unresolved. The clonotype was recovered from a man aged 45 to 65 with acute or convalescent COVID-19. CDR3 amino acids: CASSQARAAGAFF. As DNA, the CDR3 is TGTGCCAGCAGTCAAGCCCGGGCCGCGGGAGCTTTCTTT.